Sequencing of this TCR beta chain was carried out in a study of T cell responses to AZD1222 COVID-19 vaccine. Whole-study findings and limits: After two AZD1222 doses, spike-specific TCR breadth and depth rose versus day 0. Nearly half of spike-specific TCRs reportedly go after variant regions that carry no mutations.

This table comes from immunoSEQ multiplex PCR, and its TCRdb copy is limited to in-frame clones, with some not included. The table lists about 140,000 clones, 91% of them singletons. Trimming pared 4 bases from V and 2 bases from J, leaving 13 bases between. The CDR3 is made up of 15 amino acids. The germline gives CDR1 SGHRS, CDR2 YFSETQ. Details on this clone: Antigen unknown.

The genes are TRBV5-1 and TRBJ1-5; weak D call: TRBD1 (6 bases). This material consisted of peripheral blood, taken on day 0 of AZD1222 vaccination. This TCR was recovered from an adult in good health. CDR3 coding DNA: TGCGCCAGCAGCCCCGGCAGGGGCGGCAATCAGCCCCAGCATTTT. Its translation is CASSPGRGGNQPQHF.